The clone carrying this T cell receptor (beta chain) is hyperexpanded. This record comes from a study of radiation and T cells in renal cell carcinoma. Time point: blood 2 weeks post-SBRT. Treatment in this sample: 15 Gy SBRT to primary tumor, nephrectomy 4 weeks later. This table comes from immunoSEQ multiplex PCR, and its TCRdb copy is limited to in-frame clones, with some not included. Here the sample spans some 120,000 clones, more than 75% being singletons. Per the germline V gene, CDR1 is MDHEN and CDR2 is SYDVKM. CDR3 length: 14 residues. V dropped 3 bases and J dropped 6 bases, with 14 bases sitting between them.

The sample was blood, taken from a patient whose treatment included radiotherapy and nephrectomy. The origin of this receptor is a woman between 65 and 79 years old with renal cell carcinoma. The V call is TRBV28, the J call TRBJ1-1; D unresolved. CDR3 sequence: CASSFGLAGAEAFF. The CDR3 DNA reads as TGTGCCAGCAGTTTCGGATTGGCGGGAGCTGAAGCTTTCTTT.